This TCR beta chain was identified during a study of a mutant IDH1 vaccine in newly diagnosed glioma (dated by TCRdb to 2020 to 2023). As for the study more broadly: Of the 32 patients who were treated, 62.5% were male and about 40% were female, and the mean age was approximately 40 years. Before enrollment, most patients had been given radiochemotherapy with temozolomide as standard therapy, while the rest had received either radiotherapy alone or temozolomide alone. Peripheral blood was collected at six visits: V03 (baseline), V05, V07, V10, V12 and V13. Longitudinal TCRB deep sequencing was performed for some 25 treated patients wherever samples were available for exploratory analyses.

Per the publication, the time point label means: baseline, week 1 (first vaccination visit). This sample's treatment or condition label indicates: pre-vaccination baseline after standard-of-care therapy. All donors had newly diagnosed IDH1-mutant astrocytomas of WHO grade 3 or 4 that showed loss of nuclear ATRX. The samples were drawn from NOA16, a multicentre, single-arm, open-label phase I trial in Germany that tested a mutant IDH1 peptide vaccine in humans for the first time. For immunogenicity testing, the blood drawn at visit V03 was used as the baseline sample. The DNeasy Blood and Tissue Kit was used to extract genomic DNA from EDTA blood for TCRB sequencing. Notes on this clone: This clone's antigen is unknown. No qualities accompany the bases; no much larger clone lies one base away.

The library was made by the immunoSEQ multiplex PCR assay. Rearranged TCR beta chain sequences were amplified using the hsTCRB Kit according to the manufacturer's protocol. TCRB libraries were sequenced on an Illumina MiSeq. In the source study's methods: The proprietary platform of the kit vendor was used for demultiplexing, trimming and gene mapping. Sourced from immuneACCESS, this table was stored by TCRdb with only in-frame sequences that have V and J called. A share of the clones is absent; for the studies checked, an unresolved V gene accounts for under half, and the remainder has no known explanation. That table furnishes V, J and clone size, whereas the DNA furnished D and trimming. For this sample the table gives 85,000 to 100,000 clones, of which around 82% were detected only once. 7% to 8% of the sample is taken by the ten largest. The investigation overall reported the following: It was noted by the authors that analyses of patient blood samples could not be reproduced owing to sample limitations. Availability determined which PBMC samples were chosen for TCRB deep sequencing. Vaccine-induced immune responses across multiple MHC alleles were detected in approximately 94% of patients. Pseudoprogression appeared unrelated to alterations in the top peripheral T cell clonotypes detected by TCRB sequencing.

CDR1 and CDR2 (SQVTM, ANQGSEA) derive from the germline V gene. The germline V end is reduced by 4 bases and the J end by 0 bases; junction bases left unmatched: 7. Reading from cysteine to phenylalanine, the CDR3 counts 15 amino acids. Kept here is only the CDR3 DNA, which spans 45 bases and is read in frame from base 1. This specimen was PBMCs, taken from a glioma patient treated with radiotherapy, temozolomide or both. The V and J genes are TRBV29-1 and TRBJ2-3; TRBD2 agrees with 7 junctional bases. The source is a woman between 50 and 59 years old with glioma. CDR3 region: CSVGGGTTSTDTQYF. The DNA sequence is TGCAGCGTTGGGGGAGGGACCACTAGCACAGATACGCAGTATTTT.